The rows below give T cell receptor beta chains drawn from one sample of a study of blood T cell repertoires in COVID-19. The assay was immunoSEQ multiplex PCR, and TCRdb's table has in-frame clones only and misses some. Here the sample spans about 40,000 clones, roughly nine tenths being singletons. Sequencing was carried out using peripheral blood. The receptors shown here come from a woman aged 25-40 years in a cohort sampled during active COVID-19. CDR3s include the opening cysteine and the closing phenylalanine or tryptophan. D genes are given only for firm matches. Not all rows give a size; the values are once, few, many and, for expanded clones, a class.

v_call	clone_size	d_call	j_call	cdr3_nt	cdr3_aa
TRBV9	-	-	TRBJ2-2	TGTGCCAGCAGCGTGTTGGCACTAGCACAGAACACCGGGGAGCTGTTTTTT	CASSVLALAQNTGELFF
TRBV7-2	-	-	TRBJ2-6	TGTGCCAGCAGGGTGGAGGACGGGAGAGCGGGGGCCAACGTCCTGACTTTC	CASRVEDGRAGANVLTF
TRBV2	-	TRBD2	TRBJ2-3	TGTGCCAGCACGATGACTAGCGGGAGGGGCACAGATACGCAGTATTTT	CASTMTSGRGTDTQYF
TRBV5-6	-	-	TRBJ2-1	TGTGCCAGCAGCTTGGGGGCCCCCTCCTACAATGAGCAGTTCTTC	CASSLGAPSYNEQFF
TRBV29-1	-	TRBD1	TRBJ2-1	TGCAGCGTTGGACAGGGGGTGGGAAATGAGCAGTTCTTC	CSVGQGVGNEQFF
TRBV30	once	TRBD2	TRBJ2-7	TGTGCCTGGAGTGTAAGCGGGAGCGGCGAGCAGTACTTC	CAWSVSGSGEQYF
TRBV4-1	-	-	TRBJ2-7	TGCGCCAGCAGCCAAGAAGGCCCACAGGACTACGAGCAGTACTTC	CASSQEGPQDYEQYF
TRBV4-1	-	TRBD2	TRBJ2-1	TGCGCCAGCAGCCACATAGCGGGAGGTTCCTACAATGAGCAGTTCTTC	CASSHIAGGSYNEQFF
TRBV5-1	-	-	TRBJ2-7	TGCGCCAGCAGCTTAACAAGTTACGAGCAGTACTTC	CASSLTSYEQYF
TRBV6-5	few	TRBD1	TRBJ1-1	TGTGCCAGCAGGGCAGACAGGGGGAACACTGAAGCTTTCTTT	CASRADRGNTEAFF
TRBV7-9	-	-	TRBJ2-7	TGTGCCAGCAGTCCCCGGTCAGGAATCTACGAGCAGTACTTC	CASSPRSGIYEQYF
TRBV14	-	TRBD2	TRBJ2-7	TGTGCCAGCAGCCAAGAGCTGGCGGGAGGCCGCGAGCAGTACTTC	CASSQELAGGREQYF
TRBV29-1	once	TRBD1	TRBJ1-1	TGCAGCGTTCCCGGGACAGGGCCCACTGAAGCTTTCTTT	CSVPGTGPTEAFF
TRBV2	-	TRBD2	TRBJ2-7	TGTGCCAGCAACCCACCGGGACTAGGGGATGGCGAGCAGTACTTC	CASNPPGLGDGEQYF
TRBV30	-	TRBD2	TRBJ2-5	TGTGCCTGGAGAGGGACTAGCGGGAGGGAGACCCAGTACTTC	CAWRGTSGRETQYF
TRBV7-2	-	TRBD2	TRBJ2-3	TGTGCCAGCAGCTTAGAAGCGGGAGGGGGGCCAGATACGCAGTATTTT	CASSLEAGGGPDTQYF
TRBV27	-	-	TRBJ2-1	TGTGCCAGCAGTTCGCTCGGGGGTGGCAACAATGAGCAGTTCTTC	CASSSLGGGNNEQFF
TRBV19	-	TRBD2	TRBJ2-3	TGTGCCAGTAGTATAGTCCCGGGACTAGCGGGAGGCCTCACAGATACGCAGTATTTT	CASSIVPGLAGGLTDTQYF
TRBV7-2	once	TRBD1	TRBJ2-7	TGTGCCAGCAGCTTGGGACAGGGGGGCTACGAGCAGTACTTC	CASSLGQGGYEQYF
TRBV6-4	once	TRBD1	TRBJ2-6	TGTGCCAGCAGCGGGTCGGGGACAGCCCTCTGGGCCAACGTCCTGACTTTC	CASSGSGTALWANVLTF
TRBV2	-	-	TRBJ1-2	TGTGCCAGCAGTGAGCGTGACAGTAACTATGGCTACACCTTC	CASSERDSNYGYTF
TRBV24-1	-	-	TRBJ2-6	TGTGCCACCAGTGAGGTAGACTCTGGGGCCAACGTCCTGACTTTC	CATSEVDSGANVLTF
TRBV6-1	medium-sized	TRBD1	TRBJ1-2	TGTGCCAGCAGTGAGGGGACAGGACTTTATGGCTACACCTTC	CASSEGTGLYGYTF
TRBV4-2	-	TRBD1	TRBJ1-2	TGTGCCAGCAGCCAGGTCACCGGGACAGCAAACTATGGCTACACCTTC	CASSQVTGTANYGYTF
TRBV5-1	few	TRBD1	TRBJ1-6	TGCGCCAGCAGCTTGAAGGGGGCAGGAAATTCACCCCTCCACTTT	CASSLKGAGNSPLHF
TRBV18	-	TRBD2	TRBJ2-1	TGTGCCAGCTCACCTCAAGGACTAGCTCCCAACAATGAGCAGTTCTTC	CASSPQGLAPNNEQFF
TRBV6-4	few	TRBD2	TRBJ2-7	TGTGCCAGCAGTGACTCGAACCGGGAGGCGTATAAATACGAGCAGTACTTC	CASSDSNREAYKYEQYF
TRBV6-6	-	TRBD2	TRBJ2-3	TGTGCCAGCGCCAGGACTAGCGGGAGGGGCACAGATACGCAGTATTTT	CASARTSGRGTDTQYF
TRBV3-1/TRBV3-2	-	-	TRBJ1-2	TGTGCCAGCAGCTTAGGAGGCGGGGGTGGTGGCTACACCTTC	CASSLGGGGGGYTF
TRBV9	-	TRBD1	TRBJ2-7	TGTGCCAGCAGCGTAGACGGGGGACAGGGCTACGAGCAGTACTTC	CASSVDGGQGYEQYF